This T cell receptor (beta chain) was sequenced during a study of T cell responses to AZD1222 COVID-19 vaccine. Study observations and caveats: The span of vaccine-associated CD4 TCRs extended across spike, with dominance at 160-218 and 743-854. Repertoire collection took place solely once the T cell response had peaked. Donors were mostly white British, more females; clonal diversity possibly underestimated.

This clone occurred once. The antigen remains undetermined. Measured with immunoSEQ multiplex PCR; TCRdb has only the in-frame clones, and not every one. The data contain around 200,000 clones, 88% of them singletons. This CDR3 region has 17 residues. Trimming left V 0 bases short and J 0 bases short, with 9 bases between. The germline gives CDR1 SGHVS, CDR2 FNYEAQ. The V call is TRBV7-6, the J call TRBJ1-6; D may be TRBD1 (5 bases). This sequence was found in an adult in good health. Sequencing was performed on peripheral blood, taken on day 0 of AZD1222 vaccination. For the CDR3, the DNA is TGTGCCAGCAGCTTAGCTCGGGGGAGCTCCTATAATTCACCCCTCCACTTT. Its protein product is CASSLARGSSYNSPLHF.